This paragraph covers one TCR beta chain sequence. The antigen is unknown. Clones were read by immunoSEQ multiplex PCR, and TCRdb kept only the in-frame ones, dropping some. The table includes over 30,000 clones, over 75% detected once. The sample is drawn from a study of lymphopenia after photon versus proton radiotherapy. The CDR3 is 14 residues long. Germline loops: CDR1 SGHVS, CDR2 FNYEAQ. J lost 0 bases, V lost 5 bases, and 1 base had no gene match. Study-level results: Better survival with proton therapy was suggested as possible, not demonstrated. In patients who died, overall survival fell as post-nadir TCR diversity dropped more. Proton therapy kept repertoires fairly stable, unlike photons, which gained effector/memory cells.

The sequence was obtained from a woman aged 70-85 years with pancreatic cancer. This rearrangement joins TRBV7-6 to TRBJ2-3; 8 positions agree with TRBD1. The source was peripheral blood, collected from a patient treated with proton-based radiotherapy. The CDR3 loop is CASSQGASTDTQYF. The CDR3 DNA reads TGTGCCAGCAGCCAGGGGGCTAGCACAGATACGCAGTATTTT. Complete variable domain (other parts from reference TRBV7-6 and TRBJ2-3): GAGVSQSPRYKVTKRGQDVALRCDPISGHVSLYWYRQALGQGPEFLTYFNYEAQQDKSGLPNDRFSAERPEGSISTLTIQRTEQRDSAMYRCASSQGASTDTQYFGPGTRLTVL.